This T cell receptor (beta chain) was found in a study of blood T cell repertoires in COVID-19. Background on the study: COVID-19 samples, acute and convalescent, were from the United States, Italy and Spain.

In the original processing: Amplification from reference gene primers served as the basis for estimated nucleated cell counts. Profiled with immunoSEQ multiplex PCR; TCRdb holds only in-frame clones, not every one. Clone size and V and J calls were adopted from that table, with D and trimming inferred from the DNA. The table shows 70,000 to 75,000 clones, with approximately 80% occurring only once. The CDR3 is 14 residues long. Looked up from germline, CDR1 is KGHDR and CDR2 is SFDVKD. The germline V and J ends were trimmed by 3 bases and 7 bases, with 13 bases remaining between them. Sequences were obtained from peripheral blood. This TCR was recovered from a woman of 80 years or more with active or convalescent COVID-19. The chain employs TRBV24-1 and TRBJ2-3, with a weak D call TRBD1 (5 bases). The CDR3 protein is CATSDPDKRNTQYF. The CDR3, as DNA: TGTGCCACCAGTGATCCGGACAAACGGAATACGCAGTATTTT.